This T cell receptor beta chain appears in the sequencing data of a study of circulating CD8 cells and anti-PD-1 response in melanoma (TCRdb year 2020). For context, the study as a whole: Patients received nivolumab intravenously at 3 mg/kg every 2 weeks. The melanoma cohort included approximately 13 patients, of whom seven received anti-PD-1 as first-line therapy and six had previously received targeted therapy or immunotherapy. Responders were defined as patients showing complete or partial responses, and non-responders as patients showing stable or progressive disease (RECIST v1.1). A total of 11 melanoma patients were included in the TCR repertoire analysis, 4 of them responders and 7 non-responders. PD-1 on on-treatment samples was detected using a biotinylated anti-human IgG4 antibody. The investigation overall reported the following: The highest diversity was observed in the DNEG repertoire, similar and higher clonality was shown by the PD-1 and DPOS repertoires, and the lowest diversity was found in the TIGIT repertoires. Because tumor material was not accessible, tumor reactivity was instead assessed by peptide assays on expanded sorted subsets. The cohort included both treatment-naive and previously treated patients, and the authors noted that this mix could influence results. Repertoires were largely private between subsets, with under 8% of TRB clonotypes shared at M1; sharing was highest between DPOS and TIGIT. Experiments were generally performed without replicates because of limited material. Only baseline and M1 samples from a small cohort with few responders were used in the published TCR repertoire comparisons.

Using a BD FACSAria II cell sorter, four subsets defined by PD-1 and/or TIGIT were sorted out of live CD3+CD8+TCRalphabeta+ cells. To characterize relevance to anti-PD-1 therapy response, circulating CD8 T cells were sorted into four subsets based on PD-1 and TIGIT expression. For every sorted CD8 T-cell subset, sequencing covered both the TCR alpha and the TCR beta chains. Peripheral blood was drawn before the first anti-PD-1 injection and after two and four injections. PBMCs were immediately isolated by Ficoll gradient centrifugation. Until use, PBMCs were stored frozen in liquid nitrogen in RPMI containing approximately 19% FCS and 10% DMSO. After thawing, PBMCs were stained with a viability dye plus antibodies against CD3, CD8alpha, TCRalphabeta, PD-1 and TIGIT. The RNeasy Kit was used to extract total RNA, and all samples came in with a RIN above 7. The CDR3 numbers 15 residues from cysteine through phenylalanine. The read is trimmed to its CDR3 DNA, 45 bases read in frame from base 1. A distance of 13 bases separates the germline ends of V and J, which lose 4 bases and 3 bases respectively. Via the germline V gene, CDR1 is SGHTA and CDR2 FQGTGA.

Relative to its sample, this clonotype is large (0.1 to 1%). The specificity of this receptor is unknown. The record has no base qualities; no much larger clone is one base away. Sequenced using a NextSeq 500. Starting from 15 ng of total RNA, TCR libraries were made with the QIAseq Immune Repertoire RNA Library Kit, Human TCR Panel. TCR libraries were sequenced on an Illumina NextSeq with a Mid Output V2 kit, and asymmetric 261x41 paired-end reads were used. Every TCR library was diluted down to approximately 4 nM, then pooled, denatured and loaded at roughly 0.93 pM. Concerning the study's data processing: TCR FASTQ files were processed in the QIAGEN GeneGlobe Data Analysis Center, with downstream analysis in R 3.5.2. Clonality was calculated as one minus Shannon entropy normalized by the log of the number of unique productive sequences. For each subset, Fisher exact tests at 5% FDR were used to find TRA or TRB clonotypes whose abundance differed between baseline and M1. Differentially abundant clonotypes were grouped as emerging, expanding, contracting or non-expanding/contracting. Morisita's overlap index was used to measure how much repertoires overlapped between patients. Clones were called with MiXCR by TCRdb after fastp trimmed the public reads at Q25, and only in-frame beta chains were retained. Rows are unified per CDR3 protein, each entry keeping the most common DNA and genes. The V and J calls and clone size are TCRdb's, not the authors'. In all, the sample holds approximately 500 distinct CDR3 sequences, and roughly 8% of those were seen once. In total, the top ten clones hold around half of the sample.

The sequencing here drew on CD8+ T cells from PBMCs, taken at baseline or after one month of anti-PD-1 therapy (not recorded which). The rearrangement combines TRBV7-3 with TRBJ2-1; the D gene cannot be resolved reliably. The source is a human donor with melanoma. CDR3 reads: CASSSETGLYNEQFF. The DNA sequence is as follows: TGTGCCAGCAGCTCGGAAACGGGCCTCTACAATGAGCAGTTCTTC.